The 10 T cell receptor beta chains listed next were all sequenced from one sample in a study of T cell repertoires in aging, cancer and after chemotherapy (dated by TCRdb to between 2018 and 2021). Instrument on record: Illumina MiSeq. Multiplex touch-down PCR with a mixed TRB-A/B primer pool was used to amplify rearranged TRB sequences covering the V, D and J segments. TCRdb reanalyzed the raw reads on its own, using fastp at Q25 for trimming and MiXCR for clone calling, and kept in-frame beta chains. Each entry merges the rows of one CDR3 protein and shows their most common DNA and genes. This sample has 12,000 or so distinct CDR3 sequences in its table, and roughly 29% of those were observed once. The top ten clones comprise 10% of the sample. TCR beta rearrangements were amplified from genomic DNA extracted from peripheral blood rather than from sorted cells or RNA. Source material: blood. The receptors shown here come from a human donor in good health. The donor label of this sample is uncertain.

V gene TRBV20-1 combines with J gene TRBJ2-5; TRBD2 might be the D (7 bases). V lost 3 bases to trimming and J lost 7 bases, with 21 bases between them. In germline, CDR1 is DFQATT, CDR2 SNEGSKA (reference sequence). The CDR3 has 15 residues. In nucleotides, the CDR3 is TGCAGTGCTAGTAGAGGGGGTAGCGGGTATGGGACCCAGTACTTC. This encodes CSASRGGSGYGTQYF.

This clonotype was detected a few times. The chain couples TRBV6-6 to TRBJ2-7; tentatively, D is TRBD1 or TRBD2 (5 bases each). CDR1 is MNHNY and CDR2 is SVGAGI in the germline V gene (reference sequence). V shed 4 bases and J shed 6 bases, with 19 bases lying between them. This CDR3 has 15 residues. CDR3 sequence reads: CASSSRTPSGLEQYF. CDR3 bases: TGTGCCAGCAGTTCCCGGACACCCTCGGGGCTCGAGCAGTACTTC.

This clonotype occurred a few times. The rearrangement links TRBV20-1 to TRBJ1-2; possibly TRBD1 for D (5 bases). The germline CDR1 and CDR2 sequences are DFQATT and SNEGSKA (reference sequence). The CDR3 spans 12 residues. V lost 4 bases, J lost 4 bases, and 10 bases lay in between. CDR3 sequence reads: CSATGTGYGYTF. The CDR3 DNA reads TGCAGTGCTACCGGGACCGGCTATGGCTACACCTTC.

The genes are TRBV18 and TRBJ1-1; 8 bases are shared with TRBD1. V lost 4 bases and J lost 6; bases outside the gene matches: 4. Looked up from germline, CDR1 is KGHSH and CDR2 is LQKENI. The CDR3 covers 13 residues. CDR3 nucleotide sequence: TGTGCCAGCTCACGGGGGACAGGCTCTGAAGCTTTCTTT. Residues: CASSRGTGSEAFF.

The chain links TRBV6-2 or TRBV6-3 to TRBJ1-1; maybe TRBD1 (6 bases). Germline V gene sequence: CDR1 MNHEY, CDR2 SVGEGT. CDR3 length equals 14 residues. Trimming pared 9 bases from V and 7 bases from J, leaving 21 bases between. The CDR3 sequence is CASSRDTSYLEAFF. The CDR3 bases are TGTGCCAGTTCCCGGGACACCAGCTACCTTGAAGCTTTCTTT.

In its sample, this clonotype is medium-sized. The chain has TRBV6-5 and TRBJ2-5; TRBD2 matches at 9 bases. Germline V gives CDR1 MNHEY, CDR2 SVGAGI. Trimming removed 6 bases from V and 1 base from J; junction bases left unmatched: 3. The CDR3 length is 14 residues. CDR3 region: CASSRTSAQETQYF. CDR3 nucleotides: TGTGCCAGCAGCCGGACTAGCGCCCAAGAGACCCAGTACTTC.

This clonotype was seen a few times. The gene calls are TRBV19 and TRBJ2-2, with D perhaps matching TRBD1 (5 bases). The germline CDR1 and CDR2 sequences are LNHDA and SQIVND (reference sequence). The CDR3 has 16 amino acids. The V end lost 3 bases, the J end lost 0 bases, and 11 bases lay between the germline ends. The CDR3 DNA reads TGTGCCAGTAGTATGTGGGGCAGGGCGAACACCGGGGAGCTGTTTTTT. Its translation is CASSMWGRANTGELFF.

This clonotype was seen only a few times. This chain joins TRBV19 and TRBJ1-6; D not resolved. The CDR3 contains 15 residues. The ends were cut back, 0 bases at V and 3 bases at J, with 6 bases in the middle. The V gene's germline CDR1 is LNHDA and CDR2 SQIVND (reference sequence). The chain's CDR3 is CASSIDGSYNSPLHF. In DNA, the CDR3 is TGTGCCAGTAGTATAGATGGCAGCTATAATTCACCCCTCCACTTT.

This clonotype occurred a few times. The rearrangement links TRBV5-6 to TRBJ1-2; no reliable D call. This CDR3 is 11 amino acids long. Trimming removed 7 bases at V and 4 bases at J, with 8 bases between. Germline V lookup: CDR1 SGHDT, CDR2 YYEEEE. CDR3 sequence: CASSSGYGYTF. The CDR3 DNA reads as TGTGCCAGCTCAAGCGGCTATGGCTACACCTTC.

This clonotype was seen a few times. V gene TRBV6-2 or TRBV6-3 combines with J gene TRBJ1-4; 7 bases line up with TRBD1. V shed 7 bases, J shed 8 bases, and the junction held 10 bases outside the gene matches. The CDR3 spans 14 residues. CDR1 MNHEY and CDR2 SVGEGT come from the germline V gene. The CDR3 here is CASNRRDRKEKLFF. The CDR3 DNA follows: TGTGCCAGCAACCGCCGGGACAGAAAGGAAAAACTGTTTTTT.